This T cell receptor (beta chain) came from a study of early T cells in non-severe SARS-CoV-2 infection. Remarks on this clonotype: The antigen remains undetermined.

General study results and limits: Database matching using VDJdb favored anti-spike CD8 responses, with private and CD4 specificities left missing.

MiXCR was run by TCRdb on the 5' RACE reads, yielding one entry per CDR3 protein. The sample comprises some 50,000 distinct CDR3 sequences, 5.6% of which are singletons, and about 4.4% rests with the top ten. Trimming shortened V by 3 bases and J by 5 bases, and 9 bases separated the two germline ends. This CDR3 is 13 amino acids long. The rearrangement joins TRBV12-3 or TRBV12-4 to TRBJ2-3; no clear D. Sequencing was performed on whole blood. The sequence was obtained from an adult who was a healthcare worker with PCR-confirmed SARS-CoV-2 infection or an uninfected control (not recorded which). DNA for the CDR3: TGTGCCAGCAGTTTTCGAGCAGGAGATACGCAGTATTTT. Residues: CASSFRAGDTQYF.